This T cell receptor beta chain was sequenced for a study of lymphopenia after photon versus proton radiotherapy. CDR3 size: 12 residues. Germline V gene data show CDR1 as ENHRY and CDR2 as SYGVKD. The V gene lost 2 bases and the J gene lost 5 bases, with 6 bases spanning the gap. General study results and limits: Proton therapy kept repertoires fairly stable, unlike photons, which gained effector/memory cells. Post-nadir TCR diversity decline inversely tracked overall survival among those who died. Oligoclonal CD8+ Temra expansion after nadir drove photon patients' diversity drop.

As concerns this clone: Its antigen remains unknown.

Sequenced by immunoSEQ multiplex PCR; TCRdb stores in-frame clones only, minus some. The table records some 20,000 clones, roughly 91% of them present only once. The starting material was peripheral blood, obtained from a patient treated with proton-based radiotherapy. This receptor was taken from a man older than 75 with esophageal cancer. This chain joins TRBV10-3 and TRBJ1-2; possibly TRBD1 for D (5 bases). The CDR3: CAISETGYGYTF. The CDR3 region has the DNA TGTGCCATCAGTGAGACAGGTTATGGCTACACCTTC.